Sequencing of this TCR beta chain was carried out in a study of T cell responses to AZD1222 COVID-19 vaccine. With respect to this clone: What it recognizes is unknown.

The CDR3 totals 18 residues. V lost 2 bases to trimming and J lost 3 bases; unmatched junction nucleotides: 9. Germline V gene sequence: CDR1 MNHEY, CDR2 SVGEGT. General study points: Elevations in Spike-specific TCR breadth and depth followed administration of two AZD1222 doses. Reportedly, close to half of spike-specific TCRs are directed against unmutated variant regions.

Repertoires were generated with immunoSEQ multiplex PCR, while TCRdb's copy carries only in-frame clones and drops some. Among 65,000 to 80,000 clones listed, about four fifths were seen once. The sample here was peripheral blood, taken 28 days after the second AZD1222 dose. The clonotype was recovered from an adult who received the AZD1222 COVID-19 vaccine. The chain joins TRBV6-2 or TRBV6-3 to TRBJ2-3, with 12 positions matching TRBD2. CDR3 sequence (DNA): TGTGCCAGCAGTTACCCCCCTAGCGGGAGGGCGGATACAGATACGCAGTATTTT. It specifies CASSYPPSGRADTDTQYF.